This T cell receptor beta chain was recovered during a study of human T cells and chemical hapten exposure. Looking at the study overall: The cohort included alopecia areata under or over 50% scalp, totalis and universalis. TCR yields per sample varied mostly from small pooled library volume differences.

Study conclusions and caveats: In the PT1 data, expanded TCR counts showed a positive correlation with patch test score.

One entry per CDR3 protein results from TCRdb running MiXCR on the RACE reads. The sample lists fewer than 150,000 distinct CDR3 sequences; 12% to 15% were seen once. The CDR3 spans 14 residues. The germline V gene has CDR1 SGHDN and CDR2 FVKESK. V lost 6 bases and J 4 bases, leaving 15 bases between the germline ends. In the case of this clonotype: Its antigen is currently unknown.

Time point indicated: patch test 1, 2 weeks after DPC sensitization. The treatment here: therapeutic diphenylcyclopropenone sensitization with weekly scalp DPC. The template was total RNA from unfractionated whole blood. The chain recombines TRBV14 with TRBJ1-1, with D maybe TRBD1 (6 bases). The specimen was whole blood, collected in connection with sensitization to the hapten diphenylcyclopropenone (DPC). The clonotype was recovered from a man aged 18 to 30 with alopecia areata. Some clones in this sample may be carry-over from other donors' samples. The DNA for the CDR3 is TGTGCCAGCAGACAGACAGGATTGGGCACTGAAGCTTTCTTT. Amino acids: CASRQTGLGTEAFF. The complete variable domain, with remaining parts taken from reference TRBV14 and TRBJ1-1, reads EAGVTQFPSHSVIEKGQTVTLRCDPISGHDNLYWYRRVMGKEIKFLLHFVKESKQDESGMPNNRFLAERTGGTYSTLKVQPAELEDSGVYFCASRQTGLGTEAFFGQGTRLTVV.